These 22 T cell receptor beta chains were all obtained from the same sample, sequenced in a study of tumor and adjacent non-tumor tissue in lung cancer. This sample's RNA came from whole unsorted tissue. A modified ARM-PCR protocol with three rounds of nested PCR amplified TCRbeta. TCRdb reprocessed the multiplex PCR reads via MiXCR and lists one record per CDR3 protein. Seen here are approximately 90,000 distinct CDR3 sequences, less than 75% observed once, and the top ten hold around 17%. Sequencing input: lung tumor tissue. All receptors derive from a man in his sixties with non-small cell lung cancer.

In the case of this clonotype: This may be a read error: a much more frequent sequence differs by one nucleotide. The J gene is TRBJ2-5, the V gene TRBV6-5; maybe TRBD2 (5 bases). Germline-derived CDR1 and CDR2 are MNHEY and SVGAGI. This CDR3 comprises 15 residues. The CDR3 DNA is TGTGTCAGCAGTCGTGAGGCGGCAGGAGGAGAGACCCAGTACTTC. It translates to CVSSREAAGGETQYF.

About this clonotype: A read error may explain this, as a much larger clone is one base away. V is TRBV5-1 and J is TRBJ2-2, with D uncertain. Germline loops: CDR1 SGHRS, CDR2 YFSETQ. The CDR3 totals 14 residues. Trimming stripped 9 bases from V and 0 bases from J, with 12 bases between. CDR3 sequence reads: CAISLGPNTGELFF. CDR3 bases: TGCGCCATCAGTCTAGGGCCGAACACCGGGGAGCTGTTTTTT.

J is TRBJ2-4 and V is TRBV7-2; D gene unclear. The CDR3 runs 16 residues. Trimming stripped 7 bases from V and 2 bases from J, with 18 bases between. Per germline, CDR1 SGHTA and CDR2 FQGNSA. CDR3 amino acids: CASTFDQSLTKNIQYF. CDR3 nucleotides: TGTGCCAGCACCTTTGACCAGAGCTTAACCAAAAACATTCAGTACTTC.

The V gene is TRBV6-5, the J gene TRBJ2-6; 9 nucleotides line up with TRBD1. This CDR3 region has 17 residues. Germline CDR1 is MNHEY and CDR2 is SVGAGI. Trimming took 7 bases from V and 0 from J; bases not matched to a gene: 7. The CDR3 here is CASIDKTGGSGANVLTF. DNA for the CDR3: TGTGCCAGCATTGATAAGACAGGGGGCTCTGGGGCCAACGTCCTGACTTTC.

This clonotype appeared many times. This chain connects TRBV20-1 to TRBJ2-7; the match to TRBD2 covers 10 bases. The germline V gene has CDR1 DFQATT and CDR2 SNEGSKA (reference sequence). The CDR3 runs 13 residues. The chain's CDR3 is CSAPSGSSYEQYF. The DNA of the CDR3 is TGCAGCGCGCCTAGCGGGAGCTCCTACGAGCAGTACTTC.

This clonotype was counted a few times. The CDR3 coding sequence is TGTGCCAGTAGGACAGGGAACCAAGAGACCCAGTACTTC. It codes for CASRTGNQETQYF. The genes are TRBV2 and TRBJ2-5; the match to TRBD1 covers 8 bases. The CDR3 contains 13 residues. Germline V CDR1 and CDR2: SNHLY, FYNNEI. V was clipped by 9 bases and J by 0 bases; unmatched bases: 3.

This clonotype was observed a single time. The junction departs from the called germline gene at one end, perhaps through a read error. The V gene is TRBV6-2 or TRBV6-3, the J gene TRBJ2-5; D not resolved. This CDR3 is built from 13 residues. CDR1 and CDR2 (germline): MNHEY, SVGEGT. CDR3 region: CAGRKAGQETQYF. The CDR3 DNA follows: TGTGCCGGCAGAAAAGCCGGCCAAGAGACCCAGTACTTC.

As for this clonotype: A clone one base away is much larger, so this may be a read error. This rearrangement joins TRBV6-1 to TRBJ1-1; the D gene is possibly TRBD1 (5 bases). V was pared by 7 bases and J by 7 bases, with 16 bases between. The CDR3 spans 13 residues. CDR1 MNHNS and CDR2 SASEGT come from the germline V gene. In DNA form, the CDR3 reads TGTGCCAGCAATCCGGGCAGGGTTAATGAAGCTTTCTTT. Translation: CASNPGRVNEAFF.

Of note for this clonotype: A read error may account for a junction end that differs from germline. V usage is TRBV7-9 and J usage is TRBJ2-4; weak D call: TRBD1 (5 bases). The CDR3 has 13 amino acids. The germline V gene has CDR1 SEHNR and CDR2 FQNEAQ (reference sequence). The CDR3 DNA reads TGTGTCAGCAGTTTAGAAGGGGTTGGCATTCAGTACTTC. Translation: CVSSLEGVGIQYF. Looking up the rest from reference TRBV7-9 and TRBJ2-4 gives the full variable domain: DTGVSQNPRHKITKRGQNVTFRCDPISEHNRLYWYRQTLGQGPEFLTYFQNEAQLEKSRLLSDRFSAERPKGSFSTLEIQRTEQGDSAMYLCVSSLEGVGIQYFGAGTRLSVL.

Comment on this clonotype: The junction differs from germline at one of its ends, possibly a read error. This chain connects TRBV12-3 or TRBV12-4 to TRBJ2-6, with D perhaps TRBD2 (6 bases). This CDR3 spans 17 amino acids. The CDR3 DNA follows: TGTGCCAGCAGTCCTGGGACTTCTGTCTCTGTGGCCGACGTCCCGACTTTC. Protein sequence: CASSPGTSVSVADVPTF.

About this clonotype: Compared with germline, one end of the junction differs, possibly owing to a read error. This chain links TRBV20-1 with TRBJ1-2; 7 nucleotides agree with TRBD1. Germline CDR1 and CDR2: DFQATT and SNEGSKA (reference sequence). The CDR3 contains 14 residues. Here the CDR3 DNA reads TGCAATGCTAGAGGAGGCCAGGGGGGGTATGGCTACACCTTC. Protein sequence: CNARGGQGGYGYTF.

This clonotype was seen repeatedly, ten times or more. This chain uses TRBV29-1 with TRBJ2-2; possibly TRBD1 for D (6 bases). The CDR3 consists of 14 residues. CDR1 and CDR2 from the germline V gene are SQVTM and ANQGSEA. V was cut by 6 bases and J by 5 bases, with 16 bases left in between. The CDR3 DNA reads as TGCAGCGTAGGTACCGGGACACAGACCGGGGAGCTGTTTTTT. This encodes CSVGTGTQTGELFF.

This clonotype was seen many times. This chain links TRBV6-6 with TRBJ2-2; 8 nucleotides match TRBD2. Germline V gene sequence: CDR1 MNHNY, CDR2 SVGAGI (reference sequence). J lost 7 bases, V lost 9 bases, and 10 bases had no gene match. The CDR3 is 14 residues long. CDR3 sequence: CASDSQREIGELFF. CDR3 nucleotides: TGTGCCAGTGATTCGCAGCGGGAGATCGGGGAGCTGTTTTTT.

The chain has TRBV5-6 and TRBJ2-2, with a weak D call TRBD1 (5 bases). The CDR3 is 14 amino acids. Per germline, CDR1 SGHDT and CDR2 YYEEEE. V was pared by 4 bases and J by 6 bases, with 13 bases between. CDR3 sequence reads: CASSTGYNAGELFF. Written as DNA, the CDR3 is TGTGCCAGCAGCACAGGATACAACGCCGGGGAGCTGTTTTTT.

Concerning this clonotype: Compared with germline, one end of the junction differs, possibly owing to a read error. The chain joins TRBV4-2 to TRBJ1-2; D is unresolved. This CDR3 is built from 15 residues. The germline V gene encodes CDR1 LGHNA and CDR2 YNFKEQ. CDR3 DNA: TGCGCCAGCAGCCAAGTGTCAAGGGTGGACTATGGCTACACCTTC. Protein sequence: CASSQVSRVDYGYTF.

Note on this clonotype: At one boundary the junction diverges from the germline segment, which might be a read error. This chain joins TRBV4-1 and TRBJ2-1; D not certain. CDR3 length equals 15 residues. Germline loops: CDR1 MGHRA, CDR2 YSYEKL. The CDR3 reads CASGQDKRFYNEQFF. Written as DNA, the CDR3 is TGCGCCAGCGGCCAAGATAAAAGGTTCTACAATGAGCAGTTCTTC.

Remarks on this clonotype: An end of the junction does not agree with germline; a read error may underlie this. The chain has TRBV6-5 and TRBJ2-3, with D perhaps TRBD2 (6 bases). CDR1 and CDR2 (germline): MNHEY, SVGAGI. CDR3 length: 15 amino acids. This CDR3 is CASRPSEASIDTQYF. The CDR3 DNA is TGTGCCAGCAGACCTAGCGAGGCCAGCATAGATACGCAGTATTTC.

V gene TRBV9 combines with J gene TRBJ1-1; D is unclear. Trimming took off 3 bases at V and 6 bases at J, with 15 bases between the two ends. The germline V gene encodes CDR1 SGDLS and CDR2 YYNGEE. There are 14 residues in the CDR3. This CDR3 is CASSAQRELAEAFF. The DNA of the CDR3 is TGTGCCAGCAGCGCCCAGAGGGAATTGGCTGAAGCTTTCTTT.

Turning to this clonotype: A much bigger clone sits one base away, suggesting this may be a read error. The rearrangement links TRBV12-3 or TRBV12-4 to TRBJ2-4; the match to TRBD2 covers 8 bases. J gave up 3 bases and V 4 bases, and 14 bases lay outside the gene matches. The CDR3 has 18 residues. In DNA, the CDR3 is TGTGCCAGCAGTTCCGGACTAGCAAAACCTATAGTCAAAAACATTCAGTACTTC. The encoded protein is CASSSGLAKPIVKNIQYF.

Comment on this clonotype: A much larger clone differs by one base, so this may be a read error. The rearrangement uses TRBV7-9 and TRBJ1-2; no clear D gene. The CDR3 has 12 amino acids. Germline V gene sequence: CDR1 SEHNR, CDR2 FQNEAQ (reference sequence). CDR3 coding DNA: TGTGCCGGCAGCTTAGAGACACAAGGCTACACCTTC. Translated, it gives CAGSLETQGYTF.

Turning to this clonotype: A much larger clone differs by one base, so this may be a read error. The rearrangement joins TRBV14 to TRBJ2-6, with D hard to call. This CDR3 comprises 12 residues. Germline V gives CDR1 SGHDN, CDR2 FVKESK. The CDR3 nucleotides are TGTGCCAGCAGCCAGCAGGCCAACATCCTGACTTTC. Translation gives CASSQQANILTF.

On this clonotype: An end of the junction does not agree with germline; a read error may underlie this. The CDR3: CASWGQGVTDMQYF. DNA of the CDR3: TGTGCCAGCTGGGGACAGGGGGTCACAGATATGCAGTATTTT. The rearrangement links TRBV28 to TRBJ2-3, with 11 bases identical to TRBD1. CDR1 is MDHEN and CDR2 is SYDVKM in the germline V gene. The CDR3 extends over 14 amino acids.